This entry lists 21 T cell receptor beta chains sequenced from one sample in a study of identical twins. TCRdb used MiXCR to reprocess the 5' RACE reads, holding one entry per CDR3 protein. The sample carries about 240,000 distinct CDR3 sequences, roughly a tenth recorded once. The sequenced sample was memory T cells sorted from blood. The receptors derive from a man aged 45-65 years in good health.

The chain is built from TRBV27 and TRBJ1-2; no reliable D call. V was trimmed by 6 bases and J by 2 bases, leaving 13 bases between them. Germline V gives CDR1 MNHEY, CDR2 SMNVEV (reference sequence). The CDR3 consists of 14 residues. As DNA, the CDR3 is TGTGCCAGCAGAAAACGGACGGCAAACTATGGCTACACCTTC. As protein: CASRKRTANYGYTF.

The table lists this clonotype with many counts. The rearrangement joins TRBV27 to TRBJ1-1; 7 bases fit TRBD1. Germline-derived CDR1 and CDR2 are MNHEY and SMNVEV (reference sequence). CDR3 size: 14 residues. Losses at the gene ends were 0 bases for V and 6 bases for J; bases not matched to a gene: 4. CDR3 amino acids: CASSLSRGRAEAFF. As DNA, the CDR3 is TGTGCCAGCAGTTTATCGAGGGGGCGGGCTGAAGCTTTCTTT.

This clonotype was detected ten times or more. The V gene is TRBV7-6, the J gene TRBJ2-7; 11 bases line up with TRBD2. Germline trimming cut 2 bases from V and 7 bases from J; bases unmatched to any gene: 10. Germline V gene lookup returns CDR1 SGHVS and CDR2 FNYEAQ. This CDR3 comprises 16 residues. The CDR3 DNA follows: TGTGCCAGCAGCTTATACGTAGCGGGAGGGTCGGGGGAGCAGTACTTC. The encoded protein is CASSLYVAGGSGEQYF.

The chain uses TRBV19 and TRBJ2-3, with D perhaps matching TRBD1 (5 bases). V was shortened by 8 bases and J by 2 bases, with 17 bases between the two germline ends. Germline V gene sequence: CDR1 LNHDA, CDR2 SQIVND (reference sequence). The CDR3 is 15 amino acids. DNA of the CDR3: TGTGCCAGTGGCCCCAGGGTCACCTTCACAGATACGCAGTATTTT. Translation: CASGPRVTFTDTQYF.

This clonotype was observed a handful of times. The rearrangement joins TRBV4-2 to TRBJ1-1; 7 bases are shared with TRBD1. After removal of 1 base from V and 5 bases from J, the junction contained 4 bases not matched to a gene. This CDR3 has 14 residues. The germline V gene has CDR1 LGHNA and CDR2 YNFKEQ. The CDR3 is CASSQGGRGTEAFF. CDR3 coding DNA: TGTGCCAGCAGCCAAGGGGGCAGGGGGACTGAAGCTTTCTTT.

This clonotype was recorded at least ten times. The chain recombines TRBV7-8 with TRBJ2-3, with TRBD2 matching over 7 bases. J lost 4 bases, V lost 4 bases, and 11 bases had no gene match. Germline CDR1 is SGHVS and CDR2 is FQNEAQ. The CDR3 consists of 16 residues. This CDR3 reads CASSSGLVGSADTQYF. CDR3 in DNA: TGTGCCAGCAGCTCAGGACTAGTGGGGTCAGCAGATACGCAGTATTTT.

This clonotype occurred many times. The chain couples TRBV4-2 to TRBJ2-7, with 8 bases fitting TRBD2. Germline CDR1 is LGHNA and CDR2 is YNFKEQ. The CDR3 consists of 16 residues. V was pared by 1 base and J by 1 base, with 6 bases of the junction left unmatched. CDR3 in amino acids: CASSQAPGLGSYEQYF. DNA of the CDR3: TGTGCCAGCAGCCAAGCACCGGGACTAGGTTCCTACGAGCAGTACTTC.

Only a few counts were recorded for this clonotype. V is TRBV2 and J is TRBJ2-3, with a weak D call TRBD2 (6 bases). Germline V lookup: CDR1 SNHLY, CDR2 FYNNEI. Trimming removed 4 bases at V and 0 bases at J, with 11 bases between. The length of the CDR3 is 15 residues. CDR3 amino acids: CASSGLAISTDTQYF. The CDR3 nucleotides read TGTGCCAGCAGTGGTCTAGCGATCAGCACAGATACGCAGTATTTT.

This clonotype was observed a handful of times. The J gene is TRBJ1-6, the V gene TRBV6-5; the D gene is possibly TRBD1 (5 bases). Germline loops: CDR1 MNHEY, CDR2 SVGAGI. V was clipped by 2 bases and J by 2 bases, with 16 bases between them. This CDR3 is built from 18 residues. CDR3 residues: CASSYTAGRGPYNSPLHF. DNA for the CDR3: TGTGCCAGCAGTTACACGGCAGGGCGGGGACCCTATAATTCACCCCTCCACTTT.

This clonotype was found a few times. The chain combines TRBV4-2 with TRBJ1-3; D not certain. This CDR3 spans 15 amino acids. Germline loops: CDR1 LGHNA, CDR2 YNFKEQ. The V end was cut by 0 bases, the J end by 0 bases, with 6 bases between. The CDR3 DNA reads TGTGCCAGCAGCCAAGAAGTCGCCTCTGGAAACACCATATATTTT. This encodes CASSQEVASGNTIYF.

Comment on this clonotype: A much larger clone lies a single base off, so this may be a read error. The V gene is TRBV2, the J gene TRBJ1-5; D is unclear. The V gene's germline CDR1 is SNHLY and CDR2 FYNNEI. V was trimmed by 1 base and J by 5 bases, leaving 3 bases between them. This CDR3 has 12 amino acids. CDR3 nucleotide sequence: TGTGCCAGCAGTGAAGGGGATCAGCCCCAGCATTTT. Protein: CASSEGDQPQHF.

At least ten counts were recorded for this clonotype. The DNA for the CDR3 is TGCAGCGTTGAAGGAGCGGGAGGGCCTGGAGATACGCAGTATTTT. This sequence encodes CSVEGAGGPGDTQYF. The chain is built from TRBV29-1 and TRBJ2-3; 10 bases map to TRBD2. This CDR3 spans 15 amino acids. Germline CDR1 reads SQVTM; CDR2 reads ANQGSEA. The V and J ends lost 1 base and 5 bases, in that order; junction bases with no gene match: 6.

This clonotype was picked up a small number of times. V is TRBV6-1 and J is TRBJ2-7; 7 bases fit TRBD1. V shed 5 bases and J 2 bases; nucleotides not matched to a gene: 9. This CDR3 spans 15 amino acids. The germline gives CDR1 MNHNS, CDR2 SASEGT. The CDR3 DNA reads TGTGCCAGCAGTAGTCCCGGGACAGCCACCTACGAGCAGTACTTC. Its translation is CASSSPGTATYEQYF.

The chain joins TRBV9 to TRBJ2-1, with D hard to call. Trimming removed 0 bases from V and 5 bases from J, with 12 bases in between. The CDR3 runs 15 residues. In germline, CDR1 is SGDLS, CDR2 YYNGEE. The CDR3 sequence: CASSVDPGPNNEQFF. The CDR3 DNA reads TGTGCCAGCAGCGTAGACCCCGGACCGAACAATGAGCAGTTCTTC.

This clonotype appeared a few times. The V gene is TRBV30, the J gene TRBJ1-6; a weak D match, TRBD1 (6 bases). The length of the CDR3 is 16 residues. V lost 2 bases to trimming and J lost 3 bases, with 14 bases between them. Germline loops: CDR1 GTSNPN, CDR2 SVGIG (reference sequence). The CDR3: CAWSTGSGYYNSPLHF. CDR3 nucleotide sequence: TGTGCCTGGAGTACAGGGTCGGGCTACTATAATTCACCCCTCCACTTT.

This clonotype has only a few counts. This chain links TRBV5-4 with TRBJ2-3; no definite D call. The CDR3 has 13 amino acids. Germline V gives CDR1 SGHNT, CDR2 YYREEE (reference sequence). The V gene lost 3 bases and the J gene lost 2 bases, with 7 bases spanning the gap. The CDR3 loop reads CASSSENTDTQYF. The CDR3 coding sequence is TGTGCCAGCAGCTCCGAGAACACAGATACGCAGTATTTT.

This clonotype has at least ten counts. V is TRBV20-1 and J is TRBJ2-3; perhaps D is TRBD1 or TRBD2 (6 bases each). The CDR3 covers 17 residues. From germline, CDR1 is DFQATT and CDR2 SNEGSKA (reference sequence). The V gene lost 3 bases and the J gene lost 1 base, with 20 bases spanning the gap. CDR3 region: CSARAPLGGGRTDTQYF. CDR3 DNA sequence: TGCAGTGCTAGGGCCCCTCTCGGAGGGGGGCGCACAGATACGCAGTATTTT.

The chain uses TRBV28 and TRBJ2-7; no clear D. The CDR3 totals 14 residues. Germline CDR1 reads MDHEN; CDR2 reads SYDVKM. Trimming removed 1 base at V and 2 bases at J, with 9 bases between. The CDR3: CASSLSVGAYEQYF. CDR3 nucleotide sequence: TGTGCCAGCAGTTTATCTGTGGGCGCCTACGAGCAGTACTTC.

This clonotype has a handful of counts. The genes are TRBV15 and TRBJ1-5, with 10 bases identical to TRBD1. Per the germline V gene, CDR1 is LNHNV and CDR2 is YYDKDF (reference sequence). The CDR3 extends over 16 amino acids. V gave up 5 bases and J gave up 4 bases; unmatched junction bases: 8. The CDR3 region has the DNA TGTGCCACCAGCGGTGGACAGGGGGACTGGAATCAGCCCCAGCATTTT. Translation gives CATSGGQGDWNQPQHF.

The genes are TRBV14 and TRBJ2-7, with 10 bases aligning to TRBD2. The trim removed 5 bases at V and 3 bases at J, leaving 7 bases unmatched. The germline CDR1 and CDR2 sequences are SGHDN and FVKESK. This CDR3 contains 15 residues. The CDR3 here is CASSFERGGLYEQYF. The CDR3 DNA reads as TGTGCCAGCAGCTTTGAGCGGGGGGGCCTCTACGAGCAGTACTTC. Supplemented by reference TRBV14 and TRBJ2-7, the full variable domain reads EAGVTQFPSHSVIEKGQTVTLRCDPISGHDNLYWYRRVMGKEIKFLLHFVKESKQDESGMPNNRFLAERTGGTYSTLKVQPAELEDSGVYFCASSFERGGLYEQYFGPGTRLTVT.

This chain links TRBV4-2 with TRBJ2-7, with 9 positions matching TRBD1. The J segment lost 6 bases and the V segment lost 4 bases, leaving 13 bases of the junction unmatched. The CDR3 contains 16 residues. Germline V gene lookup returns CDR1 LGHNA and CDR2 YNFKEQ. The CDR3 reads CASSRRGPGQGGEQYF. The CDR3, as DNA: TGTGCCAGCAGCCGCCGGGGCCCGGGACAGGGAGGCGAGCAGTACTTC.